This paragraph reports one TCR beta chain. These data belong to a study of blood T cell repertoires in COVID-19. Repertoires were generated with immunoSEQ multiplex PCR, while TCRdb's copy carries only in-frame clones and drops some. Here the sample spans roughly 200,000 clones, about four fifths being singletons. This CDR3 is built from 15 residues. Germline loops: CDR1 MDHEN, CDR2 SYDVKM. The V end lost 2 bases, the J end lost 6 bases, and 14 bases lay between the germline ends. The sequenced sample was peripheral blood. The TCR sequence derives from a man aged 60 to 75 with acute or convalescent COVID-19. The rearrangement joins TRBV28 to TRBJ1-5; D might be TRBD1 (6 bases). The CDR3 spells CASSLEGRQAQPQHF. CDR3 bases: TGTGCCAGCAGTTTAGAGGGCCGACAGGCTCAGCCCCAGCATTTT. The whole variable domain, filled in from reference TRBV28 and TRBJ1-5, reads DVKVTQSSRYLVKRTGEKVFLECVQDMDHENMFWYRQDPGLGLRLIYFSYDVKMKEKGDIPEGYSVSREKKERFSLILESASTNQTSMYLCASSLEGRQAQPQHFGDGTRLSIL.